The source of this T cell receptor (beta chain) is a study of T cell clonotyping in hematopoietic cell transplantation. Clones were sequenced by immunoSEQ multiplex PCR, and TCRdb holds only the in-frame ones, with some missing. Of 13,000 to 15,000 clones in the sample, around 97% are singletons; the top ten hold 4.2%. Findings of the study overall: No sorting was done, leaving CD4 and CD8 contributions mixed. At the given depth, recipient repertoires were over 97% de novo clonotypes.

To note about this clone: Antigen: not known.

The clonotype originates from a female patient aged 50-59 years who had an allogeneic stem cell transplant from an unrelated donor, so T cells may come from the graft donor. Some clones in this sample may be carry-over from other donors' samples. The sample here was peripheral blood mononuclear cells, taken 30 days after allogeneic stem cell transplant.

The CDR3 region is CASSLSGGRPTYEQYF. The CDR3 DNA reads TGTGCCAGCAGCTTAAGCGGGGGGCGCCCGACCTACGAGCAGTACTTC. The chain has TRBV7-2 and TRBJ2-7; 9 bases agree with TRBD2. The CDR3 consists of 16 residues. V shed 2 bases, J shed 2 bases, and the junction held 7 bases outside the gene matches. CDR1 is SGHTA, CDR2 FQGNSA, per germline.